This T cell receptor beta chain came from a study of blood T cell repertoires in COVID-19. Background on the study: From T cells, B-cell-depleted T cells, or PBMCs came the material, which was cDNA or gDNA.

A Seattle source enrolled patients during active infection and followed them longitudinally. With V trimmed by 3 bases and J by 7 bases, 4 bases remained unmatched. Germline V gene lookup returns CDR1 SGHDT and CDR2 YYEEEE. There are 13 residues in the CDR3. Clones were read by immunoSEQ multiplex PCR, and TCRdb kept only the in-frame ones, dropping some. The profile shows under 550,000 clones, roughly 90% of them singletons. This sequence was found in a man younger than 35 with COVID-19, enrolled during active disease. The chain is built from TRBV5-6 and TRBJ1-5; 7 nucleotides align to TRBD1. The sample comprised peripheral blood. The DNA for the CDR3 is TGTGCCAGCAGCTGGGGGACAGCCCAGCCCCAGCATTTT. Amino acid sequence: CASSWGTAQPQHF.